This T cell receptor beta chain derives from a study of shared clonotypes between healthy human individuals. General study findings and limits: It was the non-shared clonotypes that had lower generation probabilities than clonotypes shared by all four donors.

The CDR3 has 19 amino acids. The germline V gene has CDR1 MNHEY and CDR2 SMNVEV (reference sequence). Losses at the gene ends were 1 base for V and 2 bases for J; bases not matched to a gene: 11. Assay execution proceeded at the deep level. It was roughly 210 ng DNA, some 30,000 T cell genomes, that sorted-subset replicate PCRs used. As originally analysed: ImmunoSEQ junction-only sequences lacked quality scores, so their filtering differed. The protocol was immunoSEQ multiplex PCR, while the TCRdb copy is restricted to in-frame clones and leaves out a portion. V and J calls and clone size follow that table, whereas D and trimming were derived from the DNA. The sample lists over a million clones, about 84% occurring once. Worth noting for this clone: What it recognizes is unknown.

Sequencing was done on a sample of memory CD4+ T cells from PBMCs. Subset reported: CD45RA-negative fraction. V usage is TRBV27 and J usage is TRBJ2-6; 7 bases are a match to TRBD1. This TCR was sampled from a man between 18 and 29 years old in good health. Some clones in this sample may be carry-over from other donors' samples. The CDR3 DNA follows: TGTGCCAGCAGTTTATATCCCCCCGGGACAGTGACTGGGGCCAACGTCCTGACTTTC. Protein: CASSLYPPGTVTGANVLTF. The full variable domain, with the rest looked up from reference TRBV27 and TRBJ2-6, is EAQVTQNPRYLITVTGKKLTVTCSQNMNHEYMSWYRQDPGLGLRQIYYSMNVEVTDKGDVPEGYKVSRKEKRNFPLILESPSPNQTSLYFCASSLYPPGTVTGANVLTFGAGSRLTVL.